The present entry profiles one T cell receptor beta chain with its context. This sample was included in a study of response to subunit inactivated influenza vaccine. This CDR3 has 16 residues. After removal of 4 bases from V and 0 bases from J, the junction contained 5 bases not matched to a gene. TCRdb re-analysed the RT-PCR reads in MiXCR, keeping a single row per CDR3 protein. The data hold some 190,000 distinct CDR3 sequences, with 13% to 15% observed a single time. This sequence joins TRBV12-3 or TRBV12-4 and TRBJ1-5; 8 bases line up with TRBD1. This receptor was taken from a man aged 50-59 years who received an inactivated influenza vaccine. Material: CD8+ T cells sorted from PBMCs, obtained roughly 5 days after vaccination. The CDR3 nucleotides are TGTGCCAGCAGTTCTCCAGGGGGCGGTAGCAATCAGCCCCAGCATTTT. Its translation is CASSSPGGGSNQPQHF.